Each of the 10 T cell receptor beta chains below was sequenced from the same sample in a study of cytomegalovirus exposure and HLA in healthy donors. The PCR had 60 Vbeta and 13 Jbeta primers. The protocol was immunoSEQ multiplex PCR, while the TCRdb copy is restricted to in-frame clones and leaves out a portion. The sample lists some 190,000 clones, 60% to 85% occurring once. Input material: PBMCs. Every receptor here comes from a man aged 18 to 29 in good health and CMV-seronegative.

This rearrangement joins TRBV11-3 to TRBJ2-1, with D possibly TRBD2 on 6 matching bases. V lost 3 bases, J lost 8 bases, and 14 bases lay in between. This CDR3 is built from 14 residues. Germline CDR1 SGHNT, CDR2 YENEEA. The CDR3 DNA is TGTGCCAGCAGCTTTCGCGCGGGACCCCATGAGCAGTTCTTC. Its translation: CASSFRAGPHEQFF.

The V gene is TRBV25-1, the J gene TRBJ1-6; TRBD1 matches at 8 bases. CDR3 length: 14 residues. Germline V gene data show CDR1 as MGHDK and CDR2 as SYGVNS. The V and J ends lost 1 base and 9 bases, in that order; junction bases with no gene match: 2. CDR3 coding DNA: TGTGCCAGCAGTGAATCAGGGGGCGCTTCACCCCTCCACTTT. It codes for CASSESGGASPLHF.

The chain joins TRBV7-2 to TRBJ2-7; 8 positions match TRBD1. The V and J ends lost 0 bases and 0 bases, in that order; junction bases with no gene match: 10. This CDR3 region has 18 residues. CDR1 is SGHTA, CDR2 FQGNSA, per germline. The CDR3 sequence: CASSLAGAGTGYSYEQYF. The CDR3 DNA is TGTGCCAGCAGCTTAGCGGGCGCCGGGACAGGTTACTCCTACGAGCAGTACTTC.

This clone was found a few times. The CDR3: CASSSGLFQHF. The CDR3 DNA follows: TGTGCCAGCAGCTCCGGACTTTTCCAGCATTTT. The rearrangement joins TRBV28 to TRBJ1-5; no definite D call. Germline V gene data show CDR1 as MDHEN and CDR2 as SYDVKM. V was clipped by 6 bases and J by 12 bases, with 12 bases between them. This CDR3 has 11 amino acids. The variable domain in full, completed from reference TRBV28 and TRBJ1-5, reads DVKVTQSSRYLVKRTGEKVFLECVQDMDHENMFWYRQDPGLGLRLIYFSYDVKMKEKGDIPEGYSVSREKKERFSLILESASTNQTSMYLCASSSGLFQHFGDGTRLSIL.

The J gene is TRBJ2-1, the V gene TRBV11-3; D is perhaps TRBD2 (6 bases). Trimming pared 3 bases from V and 4 bases from J, leaving 10 bases between. There are 14 residues in the CDR3. In germline, CDR1 is SGHNT, CDR2 YENEEA. This chain's CDR3 is CASSLRDSYNEQFF. CDR3 coding DNA: TGTGCCAGCAGCTTGCGGGACTCTTACAATGAGCAGTTCTTC.

Notes on this clone: The identical CDR3 is also encoded by other nucleotide sequences in the sample. The chain uses TRBV9 and TRBJ1-6; maybe TRBD1 (5 bases). The CDR3 runs to 14 residues. Germline-derived CDR1 and CDR2 are SGDLS and YYNGEE. V was clipped by 0 bases and J by 4 bases, with 5 bases between them. The CDR3 region has the DNA TGTGCCAGCAGCGTAGGACAGTATAATTCACCCCTCCACTTT. Translation gives CASSVGQYNSPLHF.

V usage is TRBV6-1 and J usage is TRBJ1-2, with D tentatively TRBD1 (5 bases). Germline CDR1 reads MNHNS; CDR2 reads SASEGT. Trimming took 5 bases from V and 2 from J, leaving 12 bases between them. CDR3 length: 14 amino acids. CDR3 in DNA: TGTGCCAGCAGTCGACAGATTTTGAACTATGGCTACACCTTC. Its translation: CASSRQILNYGYTF.

This rearrangement joins TRBV5-8 to TRBJ1-2; no definite D call. Per the germline V gene, CDR1 is SGHTS and CDR2 is YDEGEE. The length of the CDR3 is 14 residues. With 0 bases removed from V and 3 bases from J, the gap between germline ends came to 9 bases. The CDR3 region has the DNA TGTGCCAGCAGCTTGGGAGCGGCGGACTATGGCTACACCTTC. It translates to CASSLGAADYGYTF.

The chain recombines TRBV4-2 with TRBJ1-2; D is possibly TRBD1 (6 bases). The CDR3 is 14 residues long. V was cut by 1 base and J by 4 bases, with 10 bases left in between. The germline V gene encodes CDR1 LGHNA and CDR2 YNFKEQ. CDR3 protein: CASSQGEGGYGYTF. CDR3 sequence (DNA): TGTGCCAGCAGCCAAGGGGAGGGGGGCTATGGCTACACCTTC.

The chain couples TRBV7-6 to TRBJ2-5; possible D gene TRBD1, 7 bases. V lost 5 bases and J 5 bases, leaving 18 bases between the germline ends. Germline CDR1 and CDR2: SGHVS and FNYEAQ. The CDR3 spans 15 residues. The CDR3 spells CASSAGGRKGETQYF. In nucleotides, the CDR3 is TGTGCCAGCAGCGCAGGGGGGCGCAAGGGGGAGACCCAGTACTTC.